This T cell receptor (beta chain) derives from a study of T cells in Graves' hyperthyroidism and ophthalmopathy. Study summary: Peripheral blood draws took place at initial diagnosis, ahead of any treatment.

Trimming at V came to 3 bases and at J to 8 bases, leaving 8 bases not matched to a gene. The CDR3 totals 15 residues. Germline assignment: CDR1 LNHDA and CDR2 SQIVND (reference sequence). The table lists this clonotype with many counts. Template material for amplifying TCR beta CDR3 regions consisted of RNA transcripts. The HTBI set primed first-round TCR CDR3 RT-PCR. Each CDR3 protein gets one entry after TCRdb re-called the multiplex PCR reads with MiXCR. Of 250,000 to 400,000 distinct CDR3 sequences listed, 12% to 15% are singletons. The chain uses TRBV19 and TRBJ2-1; 9 positions agree with TRBD2. This receptor was obtained from a woman aged 35 to 49 with Graves' ophthalmopathy. Sequenced material: blood. In DNA form, the CDR3 reads TGTGCCAGTAGTATCTCTAGCGGGGCCTTTGATGAGCAGTTCTTC. The encoded protein is CASSISSGAFDEQFF.